Below are 2 T cell receptor beta chains sequenced from a single sample in a study of CD8+ T cells in alopecia areata. Treatment in this sample: oral pan-JAK inhibitor, 5-10 mg twice daily. TCR sequencing used cDNA made by reverse transcription of extracted RNA. Generated by immunoSEQ multiplex PCR, the TCRdb table keeps only in-frame clones and is missing some. Of fewer than 150,000 clones in the sample, roughly four fifths were seen once. The source material was CD8+ T cells sorted from blood, sampled at week 4, from a patient treated with tofacitinib. These receptors were taken from a human donor with alopecia areata.

The V call is TRBV30, the J call TRBJ2-1; D not resolved. Between the trimmed V and J ends, which lost 3 bases and 7 bases, there was a span of 7 bases. CDR3 length: 11 residues. From germline, CDR1 is GTSNPN and CDR2 SVGIG (reference sequence). CDR3 residues: CAWSLLNEQFF. Here the CDR3 DNA reads TGTGCCTGGAGCCTCCTAAATGAGCAGTTCTTC. Looking up the rest from reference TRBV30 and TRBJ2-1 gives the full variable domain: SQTIHQWPATLVQPVGSPLSLECTVEGTSNPNLYWYRQAAGRGLQLLFYSVGIGQISSEVPQNLSASRPQDRQFILSSKKLLLSDSGFYLCAWSLLNEQFFGPGTRLTVL.

V usage is TRBV6-5 and J usage is TRBJ2-6, with D possibly being TRBD1 (6 bases). The CDR3 consists of 14 residues. Germline-derived CDR1 and CDR2 are MNHEY and SVGAGI. The germline V and J ends were trimmed by 5 bases and 8 bases, with 13 bases remaining between them. CDR3 nucleotides: TGTGCCAGCAGTACTCCGGGACAATCCAACGTCCTGACTTTC. Translated: CASSTPGQSNVLTF.